This T cell receptor beta chain was found in a study of T-cell reconstitution after alpha-beta-depleted transplantation in children. Whole-study results and caveats: Reported findings indicate that, about two months after transplant, alpha-beta T cells came from several hundred expanded clones, which were derived from non-depleted graft cells. Diversity of TCRbeta at day 60 was high in some patients, arising from surviving recipient T cells and thymic progenitors. T-cell counts and diversity at one year post-transplant came mainly from newly produced T cells.

This clonotype has a handful of counts. What it binds is not known. Unique molecular identifiers were incorporated into the prepared TCRbeta library. Via MiXCR, TCRdb re-called the PCR reads, giving one row per CDR3 protein. The sample lists 750,000 to 950,000 distinct CDR3 sequences; approximately 15% were seen once. The V and J ends lost 2 bases and 9 bases respectively, with 8 bases between them. CDR1 and CDR2 (germline): SEHNR, FQNEAQ (reference sequence). The CDR3 sequence is 12 residues long. This specimen consisted of PBMCs, mostly from graft donor cells, obtained 360 days after TCRalphabeta/CD19-depleted stem cell transplant. This receptor was obtained from a male patient aged 10 to 17 who had a stem cell transplant for acute lymphoblastic leukemia, so the T cells may come from the graft donor. The chain uses TRBV7-9 and TRBJ2-1; the D is unclear. The CDR3 here is CASSLFEAEQFF. CDR3 nucleotides: TGTGCCAGCAGCTTATTTGAGGCTGAGCAGTTCTTC.